This TCR beta chain is from a study of T-cell reconstitution after alpha-beta-depleted transplantation in children. Comment on this clonotype: The antigen is undetermined.

Library preparation (for TCRbeta) was performed with unique molecular identifiers. TCRdb reanalysed the PCR reads using MiXCR and keeps one entry per CDR3 protein. The sample contains about 300,000 distinct CDR3 sequences, around a tenth of which appear only once. The CDR3 has 15 residues. V was trimmed by 0 bases and J by 2 bases, leaving 12 bases between them. The V gene's germline CDR1 is SGDLS and CDR2 YYNGEE. General observations from the study: Diversity of TCRbeta at day 60 was high in some patients, arising from surviving recipient T cells and thymic progenitors. T cells produced anew were the main source of T-cell counts and diversity one year after transplant. As was reported, about two months after transplant, alpha-beta T cells came from several hundred expanded graft clones.

This TCR came from a boy less than two years old with acute myeloid leukemia, due to receive a stem cell transplant. The specimen was PBMCs, collected before TCRalphabeta/CD19-depleted stem cell transplant. The chain employs TRBV9 and TRBJ2-7, with unresolved D. Here the CDR3 DNA reads TGTGCCAGCAGCGTAGCTGTGGGGTTCCCCTACGAGCAGTACTTC. Protein sequence: CASSVAVGFPYEQYF.